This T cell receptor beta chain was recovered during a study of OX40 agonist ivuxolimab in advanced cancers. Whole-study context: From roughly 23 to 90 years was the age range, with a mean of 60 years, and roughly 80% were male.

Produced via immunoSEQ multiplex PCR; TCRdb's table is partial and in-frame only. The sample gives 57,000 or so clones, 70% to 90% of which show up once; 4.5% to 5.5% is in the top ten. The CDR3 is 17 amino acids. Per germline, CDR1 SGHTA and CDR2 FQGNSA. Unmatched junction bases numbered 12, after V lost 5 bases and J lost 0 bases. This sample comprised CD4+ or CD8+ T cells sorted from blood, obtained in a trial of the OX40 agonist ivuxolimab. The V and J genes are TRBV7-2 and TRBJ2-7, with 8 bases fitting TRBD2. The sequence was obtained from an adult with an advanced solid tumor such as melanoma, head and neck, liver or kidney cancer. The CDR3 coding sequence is TGTGCCAGCAGCCTGGCGGGGGGTCATCTGAGCTCCTACGAGCAGTACTTC. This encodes CASSLAGGHLSSYEQYF.